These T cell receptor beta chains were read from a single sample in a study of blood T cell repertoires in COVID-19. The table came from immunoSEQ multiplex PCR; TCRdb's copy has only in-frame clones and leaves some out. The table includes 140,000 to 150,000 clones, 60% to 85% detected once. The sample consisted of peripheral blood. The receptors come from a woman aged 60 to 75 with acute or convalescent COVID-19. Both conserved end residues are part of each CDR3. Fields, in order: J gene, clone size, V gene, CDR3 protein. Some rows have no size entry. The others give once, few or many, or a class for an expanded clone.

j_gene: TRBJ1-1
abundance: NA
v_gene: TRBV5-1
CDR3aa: CASSVDRDTEAFF

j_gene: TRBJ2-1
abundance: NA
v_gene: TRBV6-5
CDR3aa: CASSGLAGSIEQFF

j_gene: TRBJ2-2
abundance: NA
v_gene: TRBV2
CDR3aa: CASSGLTAPNTGELFF

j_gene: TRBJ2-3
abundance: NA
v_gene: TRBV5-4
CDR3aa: CASSWGQGGTDTQYF

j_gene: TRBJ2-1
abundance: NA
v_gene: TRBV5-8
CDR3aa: CASSKLAGISYNEQFF

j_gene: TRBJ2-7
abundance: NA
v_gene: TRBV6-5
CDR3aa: CASSDAGTGPYEQYF

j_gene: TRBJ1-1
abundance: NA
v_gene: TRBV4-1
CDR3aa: CASSQNILANTEAFF

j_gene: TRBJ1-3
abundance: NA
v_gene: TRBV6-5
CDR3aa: CASSYSRGGNTIYF

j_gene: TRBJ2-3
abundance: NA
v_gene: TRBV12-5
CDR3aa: CASGLGVGTQYF

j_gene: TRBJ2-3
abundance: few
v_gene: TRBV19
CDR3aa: CASSRGLKTDTQYF

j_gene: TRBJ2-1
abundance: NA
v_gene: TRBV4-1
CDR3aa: CASSQRREPGNEQFF

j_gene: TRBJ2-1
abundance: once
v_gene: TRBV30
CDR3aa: CALGQGSYNEQFF

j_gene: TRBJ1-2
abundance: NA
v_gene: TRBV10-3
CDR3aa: CAVSGQGRNYGYTF

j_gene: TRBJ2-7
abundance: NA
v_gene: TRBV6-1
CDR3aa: CASSEDAEVYYEQYF

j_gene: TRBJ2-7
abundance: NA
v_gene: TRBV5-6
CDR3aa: CASSLGEFYEQYF

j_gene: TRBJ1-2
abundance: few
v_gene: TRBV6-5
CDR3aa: CASSRQGLEDYGYTF

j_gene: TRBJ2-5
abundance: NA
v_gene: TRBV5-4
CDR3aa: CASSRTETAETQYF

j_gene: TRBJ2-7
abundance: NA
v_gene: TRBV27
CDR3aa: CASSLSHRSYEQYF

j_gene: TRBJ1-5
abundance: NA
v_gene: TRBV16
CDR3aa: CASSQSGQGNQPQHF

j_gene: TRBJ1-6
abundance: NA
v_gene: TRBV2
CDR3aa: CASRTGNYNSPLHF

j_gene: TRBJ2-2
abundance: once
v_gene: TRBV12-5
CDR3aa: CASGLVRFGDTGELFF

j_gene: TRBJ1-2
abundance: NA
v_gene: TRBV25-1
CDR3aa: CASSGPWGTGGSYGYTF

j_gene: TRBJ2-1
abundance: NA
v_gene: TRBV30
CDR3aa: CAWTGGAYNEQFF

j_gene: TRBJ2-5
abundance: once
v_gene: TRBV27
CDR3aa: CASSPGTAYRETQYF

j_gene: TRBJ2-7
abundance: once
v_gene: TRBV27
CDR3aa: CASSSGTSSEQYF

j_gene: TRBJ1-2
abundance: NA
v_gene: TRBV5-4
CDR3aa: CASSLSTAGLLAGYTF

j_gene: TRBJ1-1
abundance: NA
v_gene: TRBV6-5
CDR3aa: CASRLGNTEAFF

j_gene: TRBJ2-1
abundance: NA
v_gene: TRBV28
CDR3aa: CASSPREGLSYNEQFF

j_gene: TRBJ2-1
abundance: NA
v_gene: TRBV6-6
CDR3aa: CASNPARGSYNEQFF

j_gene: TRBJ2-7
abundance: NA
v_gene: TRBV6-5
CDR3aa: CASSRAAGIGNEQYF

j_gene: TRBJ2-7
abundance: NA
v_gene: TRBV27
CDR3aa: CASSPRGGLTYGYEQYF

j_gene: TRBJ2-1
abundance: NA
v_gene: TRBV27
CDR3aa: CASSSPKGRENYNEQFF

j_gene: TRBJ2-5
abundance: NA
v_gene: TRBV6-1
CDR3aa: CASSEAAVRGKGGQETQYF

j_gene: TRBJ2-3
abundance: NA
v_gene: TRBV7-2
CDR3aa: CASSTRFTDTQYF

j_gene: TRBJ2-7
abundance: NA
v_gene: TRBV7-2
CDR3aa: CASSSPSGRAYEQYF

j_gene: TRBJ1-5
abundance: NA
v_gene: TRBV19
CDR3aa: CASSIQGSISPQHF